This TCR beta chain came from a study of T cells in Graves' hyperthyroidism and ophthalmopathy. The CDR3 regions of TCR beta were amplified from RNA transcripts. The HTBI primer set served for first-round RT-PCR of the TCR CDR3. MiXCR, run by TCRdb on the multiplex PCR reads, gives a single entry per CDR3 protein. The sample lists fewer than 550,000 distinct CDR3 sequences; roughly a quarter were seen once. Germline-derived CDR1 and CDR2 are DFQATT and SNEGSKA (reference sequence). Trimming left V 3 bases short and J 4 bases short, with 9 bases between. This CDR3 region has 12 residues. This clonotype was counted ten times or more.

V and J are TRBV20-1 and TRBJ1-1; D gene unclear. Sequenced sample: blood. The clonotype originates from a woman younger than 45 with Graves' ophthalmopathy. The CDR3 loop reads CSASSWSTEAFF. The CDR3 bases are TGCAGTGCTAGTTCCTGGTCCACTGAAGCTTTCTTT.